This T cell receptor (beta chain) was sequenced during a study of blood T cell repertoires in COVID-19. Across the study: Italy, Spain and the United States were the sources of the convalescent and acute COVID-19 samples. Sample material is recorded as cDNA or gDNA derived from T cells, B-cell-depleted T cells, or PBMCs.

Sequenced by immunoSEQ multiplex PCR; TCRdb stores in-frame clones only, minus some. The data show 200,000 or so clones, about nine tenths seen once. This clonotype originated in a man in his 70s with active or convalescent COVID-19. Source material: peripheral blood.

CDR3 sequence reads: CASSLLPGADSPLHF. The CDR3 region has the DNA TGTGCCAGCAGTTTACTGCCAGGGGCGGATTCACCCCTCCACTTT. The chain employs TRBV27 and TRBJ1-6; tentatively, D is TRBD1 (6 bases). CDR1 and CDR2 from the germline V gene are MNHEY and SMNVEV (reference sequence). The V end lost 2 bases, the J end lost 8 bases, and 13 bases lay between the germline ends. The CDR3 is made up of 15 amino acids.